A selection of T cell receptor beta chains follows, all from one sample in a study of CD8 T cells in Susac syndrome. MiXCR, applied by TCRdb to the immunoSEQ multiplex PCR reads, yields one record per CDR3 protein. The sample contains some 400,000 distinct CDR3 sequences, 75% to 90% of which appear only once. Material: CD8+ T cells from PBMCs. These receptors all come from a human donor with multiple sclerosis. Both conserved end residues are part of each CDR3. Size is omitted from some rows. Given values are once, few, many or a class for expanded clones.

CDR3aa: CASRGLSSYEQYF
v_gene: TRBV6-5
j_gene: TRBJ2-7
abundance: few

CDR3aa: CASTGDRGSGNTIYF
v_gene: TRBV12-3/TRBV12-4
j_gene: TRBJ1-3
abundance: .

CDR3aa: CASSLLVAGTYNEQFF
v_gene: TRBV28
j_gene: TRBJ2-1
abundance: .

CDR3aa: CASSFRDTLGGSGDEYEQYF
v_gene: TRBV9
j_gene: TRBJ2-7
abundance: .

CDR3aa: CASSYLSGSTDTQYF
v_gene: TRBV6-5
j_gene: TRBJ2-3
abundance: .

CDR3aa: CASSTLGGFTRRDEQFF
v_gene: TRBV19
j_gene: TRBJ2-1
abundance: .

CDR3aa: CASSVETDYNEQFF
v_gene: TRBV9
j_gene: TRBJ2-1
abundance: .

CDR3aa: CASSFGLVPYEQYF
v_gene: TRBV7-8
j_gene: TRBJ2-7
abundance: .

CDR3aa: CASSSKGQGYNEQFF
v_gene: TRBV7-8
j_gene: TRBJ2-1
abundance: .

CDR3aa: CASSESPGHSYGYTF
v_gene: TRBV9
j_gene: TRBJ1-2
abundance: .

CDR3aa: CASSLTLAGANEQFF
v_gene: TRBV7-9
j_gene: TRBJ2-1
abundance: .